This TCR beta chain was profiled in a study of blood T cell repertoires in COVID-19. Using immunoSEQ multiplex PCR, the repertoire was profiled, and TCRdb retains in-frame clones only, with some absent. Seen here are 400,000 to 450,000 clones, 89% observed once, and the top ten hold approximately 1.5%. The CDR3 has 15 amino acids. The V and J ends lost 2 bases and 3 bases, in that order; junction bases with no gene match: 3. Germline CDR1 is SGHTA and CDR2 is FQGNSA. Sequencing was carried out using peripheral blood. V and J are TRBV7-2 and TRBJ1-3; 8 nucleotides line up with TRBD1. This TCR came from a woman aged 40 to 55 with COVID-19, enrolled during active disease. The CDR3, as DNA: TGTGCCAGCAGCTTACAGGGGGCTAATGGAAACACCATATATTTT. It codes for CASSLQGANGNTIYF.